This passage covers 16 T cell receptor beta chains from one sample sequenced in a study of blood T cell repertoires in COVID-19. Assay: immunoSEQ multiplex PCR; the TCRdb copy retains only in-frame clones and omits some. The sample shows nearly 110,000 clones, around 83% of them seen only once. The source material was peripheral blood. Receptor source: a man between 65 and 85 years old with acute or convalescent COVID-19.

The chain links TRBV12-5 to TRBJ2-3; TRBD1 matches 8 bases. Germline CDR1 LGHNT, CDR2 FRNRAP. J lost 0 bases, V lost 6 bases, and 5 bases had no gene match. CDR3 length equals 15 residues. The CDR3 loop reads CASGPDRVSTDTQYF. The CDR3 bases are TGTGCTAGTGGACCGGACAGGGTTAGCACAGATACGCAGTATTTT.

The genes are TRBV6-2 or TRBV6-3 and TRBJ1-5, with 8 bases aligning to TRBD1. CDR3 length: 14 amino acids. The V segment lost 5 bases and the J segment 7 bases; nucleotides outside the gene matches: 7. Germline CDR1 MNHEY, CDR2 SVGEGT. For the CDR3, the DNA is TGTGCCAGCAGTGGCGGACAGGGAGAGCAGCCCCAGCATTTT. This encodes CASSGGQGEQPQHF.

The genes are TRBV29-1 and TRBJ2-7; D gene ambiguous. Trimming removed 4 bases from V and 0 bases from J, with 7 bases in between. Germline values: CDR1 SQVTM, CDR2 ANQGSEA. The CDR3 is 12 residues long. In nucleotides, the CDR3 is TGCAGCGTTGGCCCGAGCTCCTACGAGCAGTACTTC. The encoded protein is CSVGPSSYEQYF.

The genes are TRBV9 and TRBJ1-1, with no clear D. The CDR3 spans 13 residues. V was pared by 4 bases and J by 6 bases, with 13 bases between. The V gene's germline CDR1 is SGDLS and CDR2 YYNGEE. The CDR3 DNA follows: TGTGCCAGCAGCCCCGCGCCACCACCTGAAGCTTTCTTT. Protein sequence: CASSPAPPPEAFF.

Here the CDR3 reads CASSLGQGEDYGYTF. The CDR3 DNA sequence: TGTGCCAGCAGCTTGGGACAGGGGGAGGACTATGGCTACACCTTC. The chain employs TRBV5-8 and TRBJ1-2; 9 nucleotides agree with TRBD1. Trimming removed 0 bases from V and 3 bases from J; junction bases left unmatched: 3. This CDR3 has 15 residues. In germline, CDR1 is SGHTS, CDR2 YDEGEE.

This clone was picked up a small number of times. The chain is built from TRBV9 and TRBJ1-3, with a weak D call TRBD1 (5 bases). Deletions cut 0 bases from V and 0 bases from J, with 16 bases between. Germline V gene sequence: CDR1 SGDLS, CDR2 YYNGEE. The CDR3 is made up of 18 amino acids. The CDR3 nucleotides read TGTGCCAGCAGCGTAGCTGGTGGGGAGGGGAGCTCTGGAAACACCATATATTTT. Protein product: CASSVAGGEGSSGNTIYF.

The J gene is TRBJ2-5, the V gene TRBV5-1, with unresolved D. Germline V CDR1 and CDR2: SGHRS, YFSETQ. CDR3 length: 11 residues. V was pared by 1 base and J by 7 bases, with 5 bases between. The CDR3 loop is CASSLIGTQYF. The CDR3 DNA reads TGCGCCAGCAGCTTGATCGGGACCCAGTACTTC.

In the case of this clone: Germline and junction disagree at one end, which may indicate a read error. This sequence joins TRBV6-5 and TRBJ2-7, with 8 bases aligning to TRBD1. In germline, CDR1 is MNHEY, CDR2 SVGAGI. The CDR3 loop spans 12 amino acids. The CDR3 region has the DNA TGTGCCAGCACCCAGGGGGCGGGGACCTCCATATTC. This sequence encodes CASTQGAGTSIF.

This chain joins TRBV27 and TRBJ1-2; 7 bases are shared with TRBD1. The germline gives CDR1 MNHEY, CDR2 SMNVEV (reference sequence). The CDR3 sequence is 12 residues long. The J segment lost 8 bases and the V segment lost 5 bases, leaving 5 bases of the junction unmatched. CDR3 DNA: TGTGCCAGCAGTGACAGGGTTCGCGGCTACACCTTC. As protein: CASSDRVRGYTF.

The count of this clone is one. V gene TRBV18 combines with J gene TRBJ2-1; TRBD1 matches at 7 bases. From germline, CDR1 is KGHSH and CDR2 LQKENI. CDR3 length: 14 amino acids. V was pared by 3 bases and J by 5 bases, with 4 bases of the junction left unmatched. The CDR3 region is CASSPGQVNNEQFF. The CDR3 region has the DNA TGTGCCAGCTCACCCGGACAGGTAAACAATGAGCAGTTCTTC.

The chain uses TRBV7-2 and TRBJ2-1, with 10 positions matching TRBD1. CDR3 length: 15 amino acids. In germline, CDR1 is SGHTA, CDR2 FQGNSA. The trim removed 6 bases at V and 5 bases at J, leaving 7 bases unmatched. CDR3 sequence (DNA): TGTGCCAGCAGTTCCGGGACAGGGGCCGACAATGAGCAGTTCTTC. It codes for CASSSGTGADNEQFF.

This chain joins TRBV5-6 and TRBJ1-2, with D possibly matching TRBD1 (6 bases). The CDR3 is 14 amino acids. Germline-derived CDR1 and CDR2 are SGHDT and YYEEEE. V dropped 6 bases and J dropped 3 bases, with 15 bases sitting between them. The CDR3 here is CASKGGGRDYGYTF. The CDR3 bases are TGTGCCAGCAAAGGGGGGGGGCGAGACTATGGCTACACCTTC.

The rearrangement joins TRBV27 to TRBJ1-1, with D maybe TRBD1 (6 bases). This CDR3 is built from 14 residues. Germline loops: CDR1 MNHEY, CDR2 SMNVEV (reference sequence). V lost 2 bases and J 4 bases, leaving 11 bases between the germline ends. DNA of the CDR3: TGTGCCAGCAGTTTACTGGGGGCTCGCACTGAAGCTTTCTTT. It yields the protein CASSLLGARTEAFF.

This clone was recorded a few times. The V gene is TRBV19, the J gene TRBJ2-5; 12 nucleotides line up with TRBD2. The CDR3 spans 15 residues. Per the germline V gene, CDR1 is LNHDA and CDR2 is SQIVND (reference sequence). Losses at the gene ends were 5 bases for V and 4 bases for J; bases not matched to a gene: 5. The CDR3 protein is CASSLGLAGTETQYF. For the CDR3, the DNA is TGTGCCAGTAGTCTTGGACTAGCGGGGACAGAGACCCAGTACTTC.

In DNA form, the CDR3 reads TGTGCCAGCAGTCCCGGGACAGGCAGCTCCTATAATTCACCCCTCCACTTT. This encodes CASSPGTGSSYNSPLHF. The genes are TRBV27 and TRBJ1-6, with TRBD1 identical over 8 bases. The CDR3 extends over 17 amino acids. Germline CDR1 is MNHEY and CDR2 is SMNVEV (reference sequence). The trim removed 5 bases at V and 0 bases at J, leaving 6 bases unmatched.

V is TRBV3-1 (or the pseudogene TRBV3-2) and J is TRBJ1-2; D uncertain. CDR3 length: 11 residues. V lost 2 bases to trimming and J lost 5 bases, with 3 bases between them. Germline CDR1 is LGHDT and CDR2 is YNNKEL (reference sequence). CDR3: CASSQYYGYTF. CDR3 DNA: TGTGCCAGCAGCCAATATTATGGCTACACCTTC.